This is a list of T cell receptor beta chains from one sample in a study of blood T cell repertoires in COVID-19. Sequencing was performed with immunoSEQ multiplex PCR; in TCRdb, only in-frame clones are kept and a portion is missing. The table records 180,000 or so clones, more than 75% of them present only once. Sequencing input: peripheral blood. The receptors here all came from a woman aged 45-65 years with active or convalescent COVID-19. CDR3s include the opening cysteine and the closing phenylalanine or tryptophan. The order of the fields is D gene, V gene, J gene, clone size, CDR3 DNA, CDR3 protein. A D gene is named only where the DNA matches it firmly. Rows may omit the clone size; those that give it use once, few, many or a size class.

TRBD2	TRBV5-1	TRBJ2-1	-	TGCGCCAGCAGCAGGGCGGGGACTAGCGGGACCTTTGAGCAGTTCTTC	CASSRAGTSGTFEQFF
-	TRBV30	TRBJ1-6	-	TGTGCCTGGAGCCCCCCCCAGGGGAATTCACCCCTCCACTTT	CAWSPPQGNSPLHF
TRBD1	TRBV18	TRBJ1-5	-	TGTGCCAGCTCACGTGAGGCTTGGCAGGGGGTGAATCAGCCCCAGCATTTT	CASSREAWQGVNQPQHF
TRBD2	TRBV7-3	TRBJ2-2	-	TGTGCCACCGGCGCGGGGGTTACTAGCGGGATCACCGGGGAGCTGTTTTTT	CATGAGVTSGITGELFF
-	TRBV5-1	TRBJ2-2	-	TGCGCCAGCAGCTTGGACAATCCGAACACCGGGGAGCTGTTTTTT	CASSLDNPNTGELFF
-	TRBV21-1	TRBJ1-5	-	TGTGCCAGCAGGAAGGGGATAGGGGTTAGTCAGCCCCAGCATTTT	CASRKGIGVSQPQHF
-	TRBV6-5	TRBJ2-1	-	TGTGCCAGCAGTTACTCGGGGCAGGGGAACAATGAGCAGTTCTTC	CASSYSGQGNNEQFF
-	TRBV7-3	TRBJ2-7	-	TGTGCCAGCAGCCCCGGACAGTCCTACTACGAGCAGTACTTC	CASSPGQSYYEQYF
TRBD1	TRBV19	TRBJ2-6	-	TGTGCCAGTAGTAAGGGACAGCAATCTGGGGCCAACGTCCTGACTTTC	CASSKGQQSGANVLTF
-	TRBV5-1	TRBJ1-1	-	TGCGCCAGCAGTCAGGGAGGAATGAACACTGAAGCTTTCTTT	CASSQGGMNTEAFF
TRBD1	TRBV29-1	TRBJ1-5	-	TGCAGCGTTTCGACAGGGGGTAATCAGCCCCAGCATTTT	CSVSTGGNQPQHF
-	TRBV30	TRBJ1-1	-	TGTGCCTGGAGAAAGGGGTTGCACAACGAAGTGAACACTGAAGCTTTCTTT	CAWRKGLHNEVNTEAFF
-	TRBV7-2	TRBJ2-3	-	TGTGCCAGCAGCTTAGCCGGACAGTACCTCACAGATACGCAGTATTTT	CASSLAGQYLTDTQYF
-	TRBV30	TRBJ1-2	-	TGTGCCTGGAGTGTACGCAGAAGTGGCTACACCTTC	CAWSVRRSGYTF
TRBD2	TRBV19	TRBJ2-5	-	TGTGCCAGTAGTGCTCGACTAGCGGGGGCCCAAGAGACCCAGTACTTC	CASSARLAGAQETQYF
-	TRBV4-2	TRBJ2-3	few	TGTGCCAGCAGCCCGAATTACCGACAGTTGTCAGATACGCAGTATTTT	CASSPNYRQLSDTQYF
-	TRBV28	TRBJ1-5	once	TGTGCCAGCACTCTAGGACAGACAAATCAGCCCCAGCATTTT	CASTLGQTNQPQHF
-	TRBV21-1	TRBJ1-2	-	TGTGCCAGCAGCAAAGTGTCTTTCCCCAACTATGGCTACACCTTC	CASSKVSFPNYGYTF
-	TRBV7-6	TRBJ2-7	-	TGTGCCAGCAGCTTAGGAAGGGGGGGTAACTCCTACGAGCAGTACTTC	CASSLGRGGNSYEQYF
-	TRBV12-3/TRBV12-4	TRBJ2-7	-	TGTGCCAGCAGCTTTGGGGCCAACGAGCAGTACTTC	CASSFGANEQYF
TRBD1	TRBV7-8	TRBJ1-6	-	TGTGCCAGCAGCCCGGACAGGGGAAGCTCACCCCTCCACTTT	CASSPDRGSSPLHF
TRBD1	TRBV5-1	TRBJ1-2	once	TGCGCCAGCAGCCCAGGACAGGAACAAAGCTACACCTTC	CASSPGQEQSYTF
TRBD2	TRBV19	TRBJ2-1	-	TGTGCCAGTAGTAGAGCCTTAGCGGGAGAGGGGGGGGAGCAGTTCTTC	CASSRALAGEGGEQFF
-	TRBV5-5	TRBJ1-5	few	TGTGCCAGCAGCTTGGCCGGAGGTATTAGCAATCAGCCCCAGCATTTT	CASSLAGGISNQPQHF